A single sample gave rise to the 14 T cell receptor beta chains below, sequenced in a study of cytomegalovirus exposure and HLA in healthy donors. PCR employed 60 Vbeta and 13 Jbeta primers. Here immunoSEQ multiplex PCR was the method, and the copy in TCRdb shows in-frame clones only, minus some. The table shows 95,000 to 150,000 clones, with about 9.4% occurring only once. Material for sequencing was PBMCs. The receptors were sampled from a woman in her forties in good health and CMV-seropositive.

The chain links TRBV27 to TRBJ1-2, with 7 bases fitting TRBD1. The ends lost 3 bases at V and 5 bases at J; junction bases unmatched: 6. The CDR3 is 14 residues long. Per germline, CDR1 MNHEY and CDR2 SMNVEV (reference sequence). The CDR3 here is CASSFGTGDYGYTF. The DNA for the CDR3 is TGTGCCAGCAGTTTTGGTACAGGGGATTATGGCTACACCTTC.

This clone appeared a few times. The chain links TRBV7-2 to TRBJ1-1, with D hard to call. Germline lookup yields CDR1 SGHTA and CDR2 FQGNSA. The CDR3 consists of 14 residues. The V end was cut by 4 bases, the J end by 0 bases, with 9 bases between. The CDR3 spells CASSSLGLNTEAFF. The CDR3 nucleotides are TGTGCCAGCAGCTCCCTCGGTCTGAACACTGAAGCTTTCTTT.

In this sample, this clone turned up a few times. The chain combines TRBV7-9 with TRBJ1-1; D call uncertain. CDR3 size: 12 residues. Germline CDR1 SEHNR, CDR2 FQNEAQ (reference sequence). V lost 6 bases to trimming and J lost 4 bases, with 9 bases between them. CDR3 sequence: CASSRTGTEAFF. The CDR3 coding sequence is TGTGCCAGCAGTCGAACCGGCACTGAAGCTTTCTTT.

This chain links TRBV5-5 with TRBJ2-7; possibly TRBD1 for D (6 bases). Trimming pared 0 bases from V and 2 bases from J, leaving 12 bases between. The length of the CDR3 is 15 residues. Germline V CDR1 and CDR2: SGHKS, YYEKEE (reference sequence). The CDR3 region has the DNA TGTGCCAGCAGCTTGGAATGGGACACTGCCTACGAGCAGTACTTC. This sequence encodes CASSLEWDTAYEQYF. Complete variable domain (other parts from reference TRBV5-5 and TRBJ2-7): DAGVTQSPTHLIKTRGQQVTLRCSPISGHKSVSWYQQVLGQGPQFIFQYYEKEERGRGNFPDRFSARQFPNYSSELNVNALLLGDSALYLCASSLEWDTAYEQYFGPGTRLTVT.

The CDR3 nucleotides read TGTGCCAGCAGCCCCCGTAGAGGACAGGGAACCGAAGCTTTCTTT. Its protein product is CASSPRRGQGTEAFF. The J gene is TRBJ1-1, the V gene TRBV7-9, with 8 bases identical to TRBD1. Germline-derived CDR1 and CDR2 are SEHNR and FQNEAQ (reference sequence). This CDR3 spans 15 amino acids. V shed 5 bases, J shed 8 bases, and the junction held 13 bases outside the gene matches.

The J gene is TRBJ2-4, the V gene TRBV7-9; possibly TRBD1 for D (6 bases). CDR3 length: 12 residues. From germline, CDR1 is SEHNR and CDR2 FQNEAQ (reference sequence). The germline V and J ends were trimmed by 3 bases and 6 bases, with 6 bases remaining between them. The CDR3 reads CASSLDRNIQYF. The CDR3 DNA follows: TGTGCCAGCAGCTTGGACAGAAACATTCAGTACTTC.

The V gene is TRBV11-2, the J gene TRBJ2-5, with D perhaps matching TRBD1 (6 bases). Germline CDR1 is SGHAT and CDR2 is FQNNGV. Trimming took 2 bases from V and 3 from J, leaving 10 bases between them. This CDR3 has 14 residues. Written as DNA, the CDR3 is TGTGCCAGCAGCTTAATGGGGGCGAAAGAGACCCAGTACTTC. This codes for CASSLMGAKETQYF.

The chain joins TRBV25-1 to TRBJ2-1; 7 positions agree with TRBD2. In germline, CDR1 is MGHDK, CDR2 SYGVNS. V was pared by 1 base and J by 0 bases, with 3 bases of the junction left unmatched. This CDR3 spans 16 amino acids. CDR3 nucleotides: TGTGCCAGCAGTGAATCGGGGGGTCCCTCCTACAATGAGCAGTTCTTC. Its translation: CASSESGGPSYNEQFF.

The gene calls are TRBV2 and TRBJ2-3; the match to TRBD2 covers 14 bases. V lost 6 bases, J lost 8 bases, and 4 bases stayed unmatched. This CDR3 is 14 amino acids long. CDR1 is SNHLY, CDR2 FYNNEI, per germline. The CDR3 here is CASSRGTSGGTQYF. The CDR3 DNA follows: TGTGCCAGCAGCCGTGGGACTAGCGGGGGTACGCAGTATTTT.

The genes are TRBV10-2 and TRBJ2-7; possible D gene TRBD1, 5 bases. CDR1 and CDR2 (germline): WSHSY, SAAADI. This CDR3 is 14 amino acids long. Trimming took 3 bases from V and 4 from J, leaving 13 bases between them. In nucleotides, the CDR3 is TGCGCCAGCAGTGAAGGCAGGGTAAGGTACGAGCAGTACTTC. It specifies CASSEGRVRYEQYF.

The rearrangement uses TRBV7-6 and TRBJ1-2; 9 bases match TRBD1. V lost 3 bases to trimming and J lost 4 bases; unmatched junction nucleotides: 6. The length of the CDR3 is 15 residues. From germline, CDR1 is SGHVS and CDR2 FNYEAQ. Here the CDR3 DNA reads TGTGCCAGCAGCTTCAGCACAGGGGGCCCCTATGGCTACACCTTC. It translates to CASSFSTGGPYGYTF.

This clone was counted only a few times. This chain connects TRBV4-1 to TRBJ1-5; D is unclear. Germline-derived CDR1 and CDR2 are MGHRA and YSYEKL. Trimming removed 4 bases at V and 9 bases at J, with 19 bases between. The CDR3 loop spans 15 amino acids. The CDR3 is CASSREGDVISPQHF. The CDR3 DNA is TGCGCCAGCAGCCGCGAGGGCGACGTTATTTCGCCCCAGCATTTT.

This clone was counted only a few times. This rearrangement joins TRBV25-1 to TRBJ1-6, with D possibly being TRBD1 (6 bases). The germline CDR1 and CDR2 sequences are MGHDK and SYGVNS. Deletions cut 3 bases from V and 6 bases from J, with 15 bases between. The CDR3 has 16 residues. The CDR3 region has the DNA TGTGCCAGCAGTGACAGTCGGGGGGCAGGTAATTCACCCCTCCACTTT. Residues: CASSDSRGAGNSPLHF. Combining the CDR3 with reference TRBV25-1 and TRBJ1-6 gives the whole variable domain EADIYQTPRYLVIGTGKKITLECSQTMGHDKMYWYQQDPGMELHLIHYSYGVNSTEKGDLSSESTVSRIRTEHFPLTLESARPSHTSQYLCASSDSRGAGNSPLHFGNGTRLTVT.

The CDR3 DNA reads TGTGCCAGCAGCTCCGGGACTAGCGGGATCACAGATACGCAGTATTTT. It encodes CASSSGTSGITDTQYF. The J gene is TRBJ2-3, the V gene TRBV7-6; 13 positions match TRBD2. The CDR3 contains 16 residues. V lost 4 bases and J lost 2; bases outside the gene matches: 3. Germline CDR1 reads SGHVS; CDR2 reads FNYEAQ.